A single sample is the source of the 28 T cell receptor beta chains below, sequenced in a study of stem cell transplantation in POMP-related autoinflammatory disease. Measured with immunoSEQ multiplex PCR; TCRdb has only the in-frame clones, and not every one. The sample holds roughly 68,000 clones; roughly 90% are singletons and the top ten take about 0.69%. This specimen consisted of CD4+ T cells from PBMCs, obtained after stem cell transplantation. The receptors originated from a human patient with POMP-related autoinflammation and immune dysregulation (PRAID). The graft donor may be the source of some T cells.

This chain connects TRBV7-9 to TRBJ1-2, with TRBD1 as a possible D gene (6 bases). Germline V CDR1 and CDR2: SEHNR, FQNEAQ (reference sequence). Trimming pared 0 bases from V and 8 bases from J, leaving 10 bases between. The CDR3 length is 13 residues. The CDR3 is CASSLAEGGGYTF. CDR3 DNA sequence: TGTGCCAGCAGCTTAGCGGAGGGGGGAGGCTACACCTTC.

The rearrangement joins TRBV7-9 to TRBJ1-1; 8 nucleotides agree with TRBD1. V was pared by 1 base and J by 6 bases, with 4 bases of the junction left unmatched. Germline V gene lookup returns CDR1 SEHNR and CDR2 FQNEAQ (reference sequence). This CDR3 region has 14 residues. In DNA form, the CDR3 reads TGTGCCAGCAGCTTAGACAGGGGGAGGGCTGAAGCTTTCTTT. Translated, it gives CASSLDRGRAEAFF.

V and J are TRBV10-1 and TRBJ2-1; 14 nucleotides line up with TRBD2. The trim removed 6 bases at V and 3 bases at J, leaving 10 bases unmatched. CDR1 is WNHNN and CDR2 is SYGVQD in the germline V gene (reference sequence). The CDR3 consists of 18 residues. The CDR3 reads CASSGVGLAGGGYNEQFF. As DNA, the CDR3 is TGCGCCAGCAGCGGGGTAGGACTAGCGGGAGGAGGCTACAATGAGCAGTTCTTC.

The chain joins TRBV18 to TRBJ2-1, with D tentatively TRBD2 (6 bases). The germline V and J ends were trimmed by 4 bases and 2 bases, with 15 bases remaining between them. The CDR3 runs 16 residues. The V gene's germline CDR1 is KGHSH and CDR2 LQKENI. In nucleotides, the CDR3 is TGTGCCAGCTCACTCGCGACAGCGGGCGCCTACAATGAGCAGTTCTTC. Translated: CASSLATAGAYNEQFF. Using reference TRBV18 and TRBJ2-1 for the parts outside the CDR3, the full variable domain is NAGVMQNPRHLVRRRGQEARLRCSPMKGHSHVYWYRQLPEEGLKFMVYLQKENIIDESGMPKERFSAEFPKEGPSILRIQQVVRGDSAAYFCASSLATAGAYNEQFFGPGTRLTVL.

V usage is TRBV18 and J usage is TRBJ2-2, with D uncertain. The germline V gene encodes CDR1 KGHSH and CDR2 LQKENI. With 6 bases removed from V and 3 bases from J, the gap between germline ends came to 11 bases. This CDR3 has 14 residues. CDR3 nucleotides: TGTGCCAGCTCCTTACCCGTGGACACCGGGGAGCTGTTTTTT. Amino acid sequence: CASSLPVDTGELFF.

The gene calls are TRBV5-1 and TRBJ2-1; D remains ambiguous. The ends were cut back, 4 bases at V and 5 bases at J, with 16 bases in the middle. The CDR3 has 15 residues. The germline gives CDR1 SGHRS, CDR2 YFSETQ. CDR3 sequence (DNA): TGCGCCAGCAGCACTAACCGGGTCACCAACAATGAGCAGTTCTTC. Protein sequence: CASSTNRVTNNEQFF. Complete variable domain (other parts from reference TRBV5-1 and TRBJ2-1): KAGVTQTPRYLIKTRGQQVTLSCSPISGHRSVSWYQQTPGQGLQFLFEYFSETQRNKGNFPGRFSGRQFSNSRSEMNVSTLELGDSALYLCASSTNRVTNNEQFFGPGTRLTVL.

The chain has TRBV6-5 and TRBJ1-3, with 7 bases matching TRBD1. The CDR3 totals 16 residues. Per germline, CDR1 MNHEY and CDR2 SVGAGI. V lost 0 bases and J lost 4; bases outside the gene matches: 6. CDR3 bases: TGTGCCAGCAGTTACTCGTCCTCGACAGGGGGAAACACCATATATTTT. Its protein is CASSYSSSTGGNTIYF.

V and J are TRBV27 and TRBJ2-3; TRBD1 or TRBD2 may be the D gene (5 bases each). This CDR3 has 13 residues. Germline V gene data show CDR1 as MNHEY and CDR2 as SMNVEV (reference sequence). V lost 2 bases, J lost 4 bases, and 7 bases lay in between. CDR3 DNA: TGTGCCAGCAGTTTAGGGACGCCAGATACGCAGTATTTT. Its translation: CASSLGTPDTQYF.

V usage is TRBV11-2 and J usage is TRBJ2-4; 12 bases fit TRBD1. Trimming took 2 bases from V and 2 from J; bases not matched to a gene: 10. This CDR3 is built from 19 residues. Germline V gene data show CDR1 as SGHAT and CDR2 as FQNNGV. The DNA for the CDR3 is TGTGCCAGCAGCTTAAATTGGGACAGGGGGCCGAAGACCAAAAACATTCAGTACTTC. It specifies CASSLNWDRGPKTKNIQYF.

The chain has TRBV29-1 and TRBJ2-1; tentatively, D is TRBD2 (6 bases). Trimming removed 1 base from V and 10 bases from J, with 17 bases in between. The CDR3 is 14 amino acids. Germline assignment: CDR1 SQVTM and CDR2 ANQGSEA. The CDR3 loop reads CSVEVGGTLREQFF. The DNA for the CDR3 is TGCAGCGTTGAAGTCGGCGGGACCCTGAGGGAGCAGTTCTTC.

The rearrangement joins TRBV3-1 (or the pseudogene TRBV3-2) to TRBJ1-1; no reliable D call. Germline V gives CDR1 LGHDT, CDR2 YNNKEL (reference sequence). The V end was cut by 1 base, the J end by 0 bases, with 3 bases between. This CDR3 has 13 residues. CDR3 residues: CASSQAVNTEAFF. CDR3 bases: TGTGCCAGCAGCCAAGCTGTGAACACTGAAGCTTTCTTT.

V is TRBV2 and J is TRBJ1-2, with a possible D match to TRBD1 (5 bases). The germline V and J ends were trimmed by 4 bases and 2 bases, with 5 bases remaining between them. Germline CDR1 is SNHLY and CDR2 is FYNNEI. The CDR3 totals 12 residues. The CDR3 sequence: CASSAGNYGYTF. As DNA, the CDR3 is TGTGCCAGCAGTGCAGGGAACTATGGCTACACCTTC.

In DNA, the CDR3 is TGTGCCAGCGTACCGGGACACGAAGAGACCCAGTACTTC. Its translation is CASVPGHEETQYF. The V call is TRBV28, the J call TRBJ2-5; D may be TRBD1 (6 bases). CDR3 length: 13 amino acids. CDR1 and CDR2 (germline): MDHEN, SYDVKM. Trimming left V 8 bases short and J 3 bases short, with 13 bases between.

The V and J genes are TRBV29-1 and TRBJ2-3; D uncertain. CDR3 length: 13 amino acids. CDR1 and CDR2 (germline): SQVTM, ANQGSEA. Trimming removed 4 bases at V and 5 bases at J, with 13 bases between. CDR3: CSVVGLLVDTQYF. In nucleotides, the CDR3 is TGCAGCGTTGTCGGCCTTTTAGTAGATACGCAGTATTTT.

This chain links TRBV3-1 (or the pseudogene TRBV3-2) with TRBJ2-2, with no clear D. Trimming pared 5 bases from V and 4 bases from J, leaving 8 bases between. The germline V gene has CDR1 LGHDT and CDR2 YNNKEL (reference sequence). This CDR3 contains 13 residues. The CDR3 loop reads CASSSSLTGELFF. The CDR3 nucleotides are TGTGCCAGCAGCTCAAGCCTCACCGGGGAGCTGTTTTTT.

The chain has TRBV5-1 and TRBJ2-3; the D gene is possibly TRBD2 (6 bases). CDR1 and CDR2 (germline): SGHRS, YFSETQ. The CDR3 runs to 14 residues. Between the trimmed V and J ends, which lost 7 bases and 6 bases, there was a span of 18 bases. The CDR3 sequence is CASSGGTPTDTQYF. The CDR3 DNA follows: TGCGCCAGCTCTGGTGGGACTCCCACGGATACGCAGTATTTT. The whole variable domain, remainder taken from reference TRBV5-1 and TRBJ2-3, is KAGVTQTPRYLIKTRGQQVTLSCSPISGHRSVSWYQQTPGQGLQFLFEYFSETQRNKGNFPGRFSGRQFSNSRSEMNVSTLELGDSALYLCASSGGTPTDTQYFGPGTRLTVL.

The J gene is TRBJ1-2, the V gene TRBV10-3, with 7 nucleotides matching TRBD1. The CDR3 contains 14 residues. V was pared by 5 bases and J by 6 bases, with 9 bases of the junction left unmatched. Germline V lookup: CDR1 ENHRY, CDR2 SYGVKD. The CDR3 reads CAISQGRGGDGYTF. In DNA, the CDR3 is TGTGCCATCAGTCAGGGCAGGGGGGGCGATGGCTACACCTTC.

In nucleotides, the CDR3 is TGCGCCAGCAGCCCCAGTCCCTCCGCTGGGTACACCTTC. The encoded protein is CASSPSPSAGYTF. The chain joins TRBV4-1 to TRBJ1-2; the D is unclear. Between the trimmed V and J ends, which lost 4 bases and 11 bases, there was a span of 17 bases. CDR1 is MGHRA, CDR2 YSYEKL, per germline. The CDR3 consists of 13 residues.

The rearrangement joins TRBV5-1 to TRBJ2-7, with D perhaps given as TRBD1 or TRBD2 (5 bases each). Per germline, CDR1 SGHRS and CDR2 YFSETQ. V lost 0 bases, J lost 5 bases, and 12 bases lay in between. This CDR3 comprises 14 residues. The CDR3 region is CASSLEPGRDEQYV. CDR3 bases: TGCGCCAGCAGCTTGGAACCGGGGCGGGACGAGCAGTACGTC.

This chain uses TRBV19 with TRBJ1-6; D call uncertain. CDR3 length: 15 residues. V lost 5 bases and J lost 7, with 15 bases in between. Germline loops: CDR1 LNHDA, CDR2 SQIVND (reference sequence). The CDR3 region is CASSEGLRLNSPLHF. CDR3 in DNA: TGTGCCAGTAGTGAAGGATTACGGTTGAATTCACCCCTCCACTTT.

The genes are TRBV5-1 and TRBJ2-2; 16 bases agree with TRBD2. J gave up 4 bases and V 4 bases, and 13 bases lay outside the gene matches. Germline CDR1 and CDR2: SGHRS and YFSETQ. This CDR3 has 20 amino acids. In nucleotides, the CDR3 is TGCGCCAGCAGCCTCATCCCGGGACTAGCGGGGGGGCCTAGCACCGGGGAGCTGTTTTTT. It codes for CASSLIPGLAGGPSTGELFF. Full variable domain (rest looked up from reference TRBV5-1 and TRBJ2-2): KAGVTQTPRYLIKTRGQQVTLSCSPISGHRSVSWYQQTPGQGLQFLFEYFSETQRNKGNFPGRFSGRQFSNSRSEMNVSTLELGDSALYLCASSLIPGLAGGPSTGELFFGEGSRLTVL.

The V and J genes are TRBV19 and TRBJ1-5; 10 positions match TRBD1. The junction had 7 bases not matched to a gene; V was cut back by 5 bases and J by 6 bases. Germline V gene sequence: CDR1 LNHDA, CDR2 SQIVND (reference sequence). This CDR3 is built from 15 residues. This chain's CDR3 is CASSLGQGVGQPQHF. The CDR3 coding sequence is TGTGCCAGTAGTCTCGGACAGGGGGTCGGTCAGCCCCAGCATTTT.

This sequence joins TRBV19 and TRBJ2-2; D not resolved. Trimming shortened V by 3 bases and J by 5 bases, and 10 bases separated the two germline ends. From germline, CDR1 is LNHDA and CDR2 SQIVND (reference sequence). This CDR3 is 14 amino acids long. For the CDR3, the DNA is TGTGCCAGTAGTATTGGGTCGCGTACCGGGGAGCTGTTTTTT. Encoded protein: CASSIGSRTGELFF.

The table lists this clone with a count of one. J is TRBJ2-7 and V is TRBV5-1; no definite D call. Germline loops: CDR1 SGHRS, CDR2 YFSETQ. The CDR3 totals 15 residues. Trimming took off 0 bases at V and 5 bases at J, with 15 bases between the two ends. The CDR3 protein is CASSLEVGRSDEQYF. The CDR3 DNA follows: TGCGCCAGCAGCTTGGAGGTGGGCCGAAGCGACGAGCAGTACTTC.

In this sample, this clone turned up a few times. The chain has TRBV2 and TRBJ2-1; 9 bases fit TRBD1. J gave up 7 bases and V 6 bases, and 7 bases lay outside the gene matches. CDR1 and CDR2 (germline): SNHLY, FYNNEI. The length of the CDR3 is 14 residues. CDR3 DNA sequence: TGTGCCAGCAGATTACAGGGGGCGAGTAATGAGCAGTTCTTC. The encoded protein is CASRLQGASNEQFF.

V and J are TRBV2 and TRBJ2-3; D is uncertain. V was cut by 5 bases and J by 6 bases, with 15 bases left in between. The CDR3 is 14 amino acids. Germline V gene sequence: CDR1 SNHLY, CDR2 FYNNEI. CDR3 DNA: TGTGCCAGCAGTTTGCTCAGATCTCGGGATACGCAGTATTTT. Encoded protein: CASSLLRSRDTQYF.

The V gene is TRBV4-1, the J gene TRBJ1-1; 8 bases align to TRBD1. Germline lookup yields CDR1 MGHRA and CDR2 YSYEKL. J was trimmed by 7 bases and V by 4 bases; bases with no gene match: 14. This CDR3 contains 16 residues. The CDR3 loop is CASSLHGETGVNEAFF. The CDR3 bases are TGCGCCAGCAGCCTCCATGGCGAGACAGGGGTAAATGAAGCTTTCTTT.

The chain employs TRBV5-1 and TRBJ2-5; 7 bases align to TRBD1. This CDR3 contains 12 residues. V gave up 6 bases and J gave up 5 bases; unmatched junction bases: 4. Germline V gives CDR1 SGHRS, CDR2 YFSETQ. CDR3 residues: CASNTGVETQYF. In DNA form, the CDR3 reads TGCGCCAGCAACACAGGGGTGGAGACCCAGTACTTC.